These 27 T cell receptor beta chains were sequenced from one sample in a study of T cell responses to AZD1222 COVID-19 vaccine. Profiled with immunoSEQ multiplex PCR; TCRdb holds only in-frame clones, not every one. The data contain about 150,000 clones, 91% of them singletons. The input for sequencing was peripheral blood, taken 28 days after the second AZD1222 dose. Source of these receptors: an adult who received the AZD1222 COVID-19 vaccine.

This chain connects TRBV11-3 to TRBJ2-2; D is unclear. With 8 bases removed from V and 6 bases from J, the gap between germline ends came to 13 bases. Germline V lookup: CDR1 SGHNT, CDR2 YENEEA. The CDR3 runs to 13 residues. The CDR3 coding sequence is TGTGCCAGCGATCAGCCAGGACCCGGGGAGCTGTTTTTT. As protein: CASDQPGPGELFF.

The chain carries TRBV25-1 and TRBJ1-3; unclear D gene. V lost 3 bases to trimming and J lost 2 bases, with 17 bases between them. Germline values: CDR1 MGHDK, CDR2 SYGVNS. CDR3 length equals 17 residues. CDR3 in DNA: TGTGCCAGCAGTGATTCGGGAGGGAACATACCTGGAAACACCATATATTTT. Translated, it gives CASSDSGGNIPGNTIYF.

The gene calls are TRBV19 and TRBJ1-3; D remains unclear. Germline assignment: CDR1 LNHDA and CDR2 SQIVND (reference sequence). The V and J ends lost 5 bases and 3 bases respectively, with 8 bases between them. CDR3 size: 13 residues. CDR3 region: CASSLRVGNTIYF. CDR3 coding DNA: TGTGCCAGTAGTCTTCGGGTTGGAAACACCATATATTTT.

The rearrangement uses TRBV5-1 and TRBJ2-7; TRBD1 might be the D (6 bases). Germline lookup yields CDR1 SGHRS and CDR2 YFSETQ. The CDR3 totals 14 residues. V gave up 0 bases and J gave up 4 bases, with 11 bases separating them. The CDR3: CASSLEGQRYEQYF. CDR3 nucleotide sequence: TGCGCCAGCAGCTTGGAGGGACAAAGGTACGAGCAGTACTTC.

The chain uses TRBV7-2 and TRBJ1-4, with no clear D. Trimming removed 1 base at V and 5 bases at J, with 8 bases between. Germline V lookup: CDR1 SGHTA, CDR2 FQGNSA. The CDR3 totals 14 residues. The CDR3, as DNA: TGTGCCAGCAGCTTAGGCCCTACGAATGAAAAACTGTTTTTT. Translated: CASSLGPTNEKLFF.

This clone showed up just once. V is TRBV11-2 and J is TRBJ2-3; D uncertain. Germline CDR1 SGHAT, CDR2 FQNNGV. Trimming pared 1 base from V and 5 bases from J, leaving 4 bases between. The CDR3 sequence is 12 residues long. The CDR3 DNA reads TGTGCCAGCAGCTTAGGGCAAGATACGCAGTATTTT. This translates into CASSLGQDTQYF. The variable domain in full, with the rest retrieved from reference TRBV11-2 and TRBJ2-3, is EAGVAQSPRYKIIEKRQSVAFWCNPISGHATLYWYQQILGQGPKLLIQFQNNGVVDDSQLPKDRFSAERLKGVDSTLKIQPAKLEDSAVYLCASSLGQDTQYFGPGTRLTVL.

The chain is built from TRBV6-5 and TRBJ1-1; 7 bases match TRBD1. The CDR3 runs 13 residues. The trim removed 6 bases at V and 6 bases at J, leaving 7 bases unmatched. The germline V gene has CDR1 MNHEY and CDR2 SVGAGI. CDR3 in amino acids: CASRPQGGSEAFF. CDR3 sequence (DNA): TGTGCCAGCAGACCCCAGGGGGGGTCTGAAGCTTTCTTT.

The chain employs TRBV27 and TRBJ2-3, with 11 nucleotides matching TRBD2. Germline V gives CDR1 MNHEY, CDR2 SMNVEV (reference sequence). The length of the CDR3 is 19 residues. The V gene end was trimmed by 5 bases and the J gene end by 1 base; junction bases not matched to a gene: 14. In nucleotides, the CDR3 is TGTGCCAGCAGTGATACTAGCGGGAGCTTGTTTATTGGCACAGATACGCAGTATTTT. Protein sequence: CASSDTSGSLFIGTDTQYF.

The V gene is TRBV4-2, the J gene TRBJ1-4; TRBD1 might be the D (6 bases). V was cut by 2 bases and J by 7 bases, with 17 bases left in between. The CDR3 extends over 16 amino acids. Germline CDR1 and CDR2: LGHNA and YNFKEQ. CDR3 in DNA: TGTGCCAGCAGCCAACCGACGGGCAGGGGAGGTGAAAAACTGTTTTTT. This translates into CASSQPTGRGGEKLFF.

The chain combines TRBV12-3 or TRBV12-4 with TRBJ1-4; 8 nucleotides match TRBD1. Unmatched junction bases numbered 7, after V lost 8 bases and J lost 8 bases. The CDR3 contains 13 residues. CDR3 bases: TGTGCCAGCTACAGGGGGGGAGCAGAAAAACTGTTTTTT. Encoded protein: CASYRGGAEKLFF.

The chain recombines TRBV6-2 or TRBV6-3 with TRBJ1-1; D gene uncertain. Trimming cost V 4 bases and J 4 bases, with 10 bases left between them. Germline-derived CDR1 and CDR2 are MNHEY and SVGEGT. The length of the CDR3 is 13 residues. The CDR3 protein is CASSSWTGTEAFF. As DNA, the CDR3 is TGTGCCAGCAGTTCTTGGACGGGCACTGAAGCTTTCTTT.

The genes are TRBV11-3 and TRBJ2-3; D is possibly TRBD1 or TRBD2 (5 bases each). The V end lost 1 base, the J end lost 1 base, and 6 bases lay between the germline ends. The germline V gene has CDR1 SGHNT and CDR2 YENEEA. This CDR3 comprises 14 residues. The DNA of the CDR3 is TGTGCCAGCAGCTTAGGGGGACGCACAGATACGCAGTATTTT. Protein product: CASSLGGRTDTQYF.

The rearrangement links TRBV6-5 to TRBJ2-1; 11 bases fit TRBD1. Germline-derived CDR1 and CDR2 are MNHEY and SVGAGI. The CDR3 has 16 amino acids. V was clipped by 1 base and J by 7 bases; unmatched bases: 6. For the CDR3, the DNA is TGTGCCAGCAGTTACTATTCCGGGACAGGGGGTAATGAGCAGTTCTTC. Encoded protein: CASSYYSGTGGNEQFF.

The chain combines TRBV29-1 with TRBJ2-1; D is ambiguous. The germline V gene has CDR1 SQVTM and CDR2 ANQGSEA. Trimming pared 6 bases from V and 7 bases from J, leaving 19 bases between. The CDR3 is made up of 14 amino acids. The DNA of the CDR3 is TGCAGCGTCCGGGCCTCACCTCCCGGGAATGAGCAGTTCTTC. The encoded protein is CSVRASPPGNEQFF.

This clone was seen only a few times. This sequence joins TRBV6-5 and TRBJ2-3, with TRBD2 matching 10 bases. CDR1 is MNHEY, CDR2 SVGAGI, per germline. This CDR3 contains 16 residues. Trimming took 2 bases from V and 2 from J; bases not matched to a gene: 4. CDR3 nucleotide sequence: TGTGCCAGCAGTTACGTCGGACTAGCGGCCACAGATACGCAGTATTTT. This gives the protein CASSYVGLAATDTQYF.

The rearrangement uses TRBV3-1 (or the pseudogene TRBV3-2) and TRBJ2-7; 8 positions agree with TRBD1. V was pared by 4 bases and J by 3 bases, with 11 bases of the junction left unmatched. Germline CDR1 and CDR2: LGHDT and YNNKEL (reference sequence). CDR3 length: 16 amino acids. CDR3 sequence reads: CASSPGQANPLYEQYF. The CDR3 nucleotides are TGTGCCAGCAGCCCGGGACAGGCGAACCCTCTCTACGAGCAGTACTTC.

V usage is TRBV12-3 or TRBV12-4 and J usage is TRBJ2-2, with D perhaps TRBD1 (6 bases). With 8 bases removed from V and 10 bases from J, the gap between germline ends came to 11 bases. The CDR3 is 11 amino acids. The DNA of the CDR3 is TGTGCCAGCGCATCAGGGGTGGAGCTGTTTTTT. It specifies CASASGVELFF.

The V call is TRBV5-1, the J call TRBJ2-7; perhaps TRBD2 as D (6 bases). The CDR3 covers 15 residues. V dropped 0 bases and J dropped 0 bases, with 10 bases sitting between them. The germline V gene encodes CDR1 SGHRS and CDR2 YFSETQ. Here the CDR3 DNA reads TGCGCCAGCAGCTTGGACGCGGGGCCCTCCTACGAGCAGTACTTC. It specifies CASSLDAGPSYEQYF.

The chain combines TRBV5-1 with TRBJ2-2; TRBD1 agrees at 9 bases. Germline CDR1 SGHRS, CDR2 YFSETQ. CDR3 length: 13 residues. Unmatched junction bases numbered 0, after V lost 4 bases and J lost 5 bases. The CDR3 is CASSGTGTGELFF. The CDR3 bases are TGCGCCAGCAGCGGGACAGGGACCGGGGAGCTGTTTTTT.

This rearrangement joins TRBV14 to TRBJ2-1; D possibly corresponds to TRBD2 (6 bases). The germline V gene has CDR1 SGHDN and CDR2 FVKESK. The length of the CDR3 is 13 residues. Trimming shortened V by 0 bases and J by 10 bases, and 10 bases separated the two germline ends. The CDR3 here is CASSQDLGGEQFF. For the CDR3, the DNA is TGTGCCAGCAGCCAAGATCTTGGGGGGGAGCAGTTCTTC. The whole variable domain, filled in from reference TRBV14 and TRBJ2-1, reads EAGVTQFPSHSVIEKGQTVTLRCDPISGHDNLYWYRRVMGKEIKFLLHFVKESKQDESGMPNNRFLAERTGGTYSTLKVQPAELEDSGVYFCASSQDLGGEQFFGPGTRLTVL.

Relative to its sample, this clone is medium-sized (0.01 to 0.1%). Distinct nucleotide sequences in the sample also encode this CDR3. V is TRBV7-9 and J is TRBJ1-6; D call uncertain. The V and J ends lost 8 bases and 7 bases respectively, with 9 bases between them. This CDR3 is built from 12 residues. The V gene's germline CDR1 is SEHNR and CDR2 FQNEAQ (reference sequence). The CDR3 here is CASREGNSPLHF. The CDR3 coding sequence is TGTGCCAGCCGAGAAGGAAATTCACCCCTCCACTTT.

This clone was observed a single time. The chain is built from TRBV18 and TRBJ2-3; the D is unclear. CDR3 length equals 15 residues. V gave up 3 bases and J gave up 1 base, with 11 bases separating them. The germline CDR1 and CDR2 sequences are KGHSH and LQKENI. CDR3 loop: CASSPGRAGTDTQYF. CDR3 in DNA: TGTGCCAGCTCACCGGGTCGGGCAGGCACAGATACGCAGTATTTT.

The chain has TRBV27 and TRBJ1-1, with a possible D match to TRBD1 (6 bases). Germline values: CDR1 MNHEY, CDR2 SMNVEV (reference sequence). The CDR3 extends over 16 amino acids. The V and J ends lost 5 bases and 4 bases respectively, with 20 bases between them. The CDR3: CASSLLDRLGVTEAFF. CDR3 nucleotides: TGTGCCAGCAGTCTCCTAGACAGGCTAGGGGTCACTGAAGCTTTCTTT.

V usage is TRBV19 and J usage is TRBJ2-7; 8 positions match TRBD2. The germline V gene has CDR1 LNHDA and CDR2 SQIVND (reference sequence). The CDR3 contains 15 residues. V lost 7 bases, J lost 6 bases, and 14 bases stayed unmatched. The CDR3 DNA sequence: TGTGCCAGTACTTCAGCCGCCAGCGGGGGAACCGAGCAGTACTTC. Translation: CASTSAASGGTEQYF. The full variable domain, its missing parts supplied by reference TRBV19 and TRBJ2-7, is DGGITQSPKYLFRKEGQNVTLSCEQNLNHDAMYWYRQDPGQGLRLIYYSQIVNDFQKGDIAEGYSVSREKKESFPLTVTSAQKNPTAFYLCASTSAASGGTEQYFGPGTRLTVT.

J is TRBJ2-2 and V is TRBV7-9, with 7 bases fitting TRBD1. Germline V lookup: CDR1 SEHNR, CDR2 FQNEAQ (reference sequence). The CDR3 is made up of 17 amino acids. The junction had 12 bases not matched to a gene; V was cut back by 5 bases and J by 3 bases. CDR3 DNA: TGTGCCAGCAGCCAAAGCTCGGGACAGTCCTACACCGGGGAGCTGTTTTTT. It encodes CASSQSSGQSYTGELFF.

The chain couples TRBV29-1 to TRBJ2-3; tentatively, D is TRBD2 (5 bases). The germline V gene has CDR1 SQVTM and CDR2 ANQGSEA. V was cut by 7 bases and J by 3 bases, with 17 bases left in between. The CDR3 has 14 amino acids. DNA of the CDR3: TGCAGCGCCCGGAGAGGGATCGGGACAGATACGCAGTATTTT. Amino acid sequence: CSARRGIGTDTQYF.

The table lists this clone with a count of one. CDR3 region: CASSLLSGTEAFF. In DNA, the CDR3 is TGTGCCAGCAGCTTACTCTCAGGCACTGAAGCTTTCTTT. J is TRBJ1-1 and V is TRBV11-3, with D unresolved. The V end lost 2 bases, the J end lost 4 bases, and 8 bases lay between the germline ends. The CDR3 is 13 residues long. In germline, CDR1 is SGHNT, CDR2 YENEEA.